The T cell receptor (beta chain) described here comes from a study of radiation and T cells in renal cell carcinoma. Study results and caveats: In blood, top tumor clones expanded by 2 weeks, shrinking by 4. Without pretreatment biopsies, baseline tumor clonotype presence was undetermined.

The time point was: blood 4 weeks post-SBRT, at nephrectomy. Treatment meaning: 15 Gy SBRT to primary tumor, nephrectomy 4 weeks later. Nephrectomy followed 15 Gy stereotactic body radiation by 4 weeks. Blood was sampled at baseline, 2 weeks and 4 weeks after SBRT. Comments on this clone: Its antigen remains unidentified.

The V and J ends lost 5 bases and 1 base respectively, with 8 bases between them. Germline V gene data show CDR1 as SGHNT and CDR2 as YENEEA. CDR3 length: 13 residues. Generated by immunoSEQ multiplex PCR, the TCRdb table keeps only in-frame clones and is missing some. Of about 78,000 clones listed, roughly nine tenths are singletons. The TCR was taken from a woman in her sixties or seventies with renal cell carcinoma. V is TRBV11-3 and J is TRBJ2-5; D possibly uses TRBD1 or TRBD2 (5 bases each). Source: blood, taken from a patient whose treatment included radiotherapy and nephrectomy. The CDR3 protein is CASSRDGQETQYF. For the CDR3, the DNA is TGTGCCAGCAGCCGGGACGGCCAAGAGACCCAGTACTTC.